These 27 T cell receptor beta chains were all obtained from the same sample, sequenced in a study of blood T cell repertoires in COVID-19. The table came from immunoSEQ multiplex PCR; TCRdb's copy has only in-frame clones and leaves some out. The sample carries about 230,000 clones, 70% to 90% recorded once. The sequenced material came from peripheral blood. These receptor sequences come from a middle-aged man with acute or convalescent COVID-19.

The CDR3 sequence: CASSSGVSWNTEAFF. In DNA form, the CDR3 reads TGTGCCAGCAGCTCGGGGGTTTCATGGAACACTGAAGCTTTCTTT. This rearrangement joins TRBV7-2 to TRBJ1-1; a possible D gene is TRBD1 (5 bases). The V and J ends lost 4 bases and 1 base respectively, with 13 bases between them. This CDR3 has 15 residues. Looked up from germline, CDR1 is SGHTA and CDR2 is FQGNSA.

The genes are TRBV7-9 and TRBJ2-7; 11 nucleotides align to TRBD1. Trimming took 4 bases from V and 6 from J; bases not matched to a gene: 5. The CDR3 has 14 residues. Germline V gene sequence: CDR1 SEHNR, CDR2 FQNEAQ (reference sequence). CDR3 amino acids: CASSSGQGVSEQYF. DNA for the CDR3: TGTGCCAGCAGCTCGGGACAGGGGGTCTCCGAGCAGTACTTC.

This chain links TRBV2 with TRBJ1-2; perhaps TRBD1 as D (6 bases). The CDR3 is made up of 15 amino acids. The ends were cut back, 6 bases at V and 4 bases at J, with 18 bases in the middle. Germline lookup yields CDR1 SNHLY and CDR2 FYNNEI. The CDR3 protein is CASRARGGGFYGYTF. The CDR3 DNA sequence: TGTGCCAGCAGGGCCCGAGGGGGGGGTTTCTATGGCTACACCTTC.

The V gene is TRBV4-1, the J gene TRBJ1-2; 8 bases match TRBD1. CDR1 is MGHRA, CDR2 YSYEKL, per germline. V gave up 4 bases and J gave up 2 bases; unmatched junction bases: 6. The CDR3 runs to 15 residues. The CDR3 nucleotides are TGCGCCAGCAGCCGATTGGGACAGGAGAACTATGGCTACACCTTC. The encoded protein is CASSRLGQENYGYTF.

This chain connects TRBV7-3 to TRBJ2-1; 15 bases match TRBD2. Germline-derived CDR1 and CDR2 are SGHTA and FQGTGA. V trimming: 5 bases; J trimming: 9 bases; junction bases outside the gene matches: 5. CDR3 length: 15 residues. The CDR3 sequence is CASSPTGLAGGEQFF. CDR3 DNA: TGTGCCAGCAGCCCGACGGGACTAGCGGGGGGTGAGCAGTTCTTC.

The genes are TRBV7-9 and TRBJ2-3, with a weak D call TRBD1 (6 bases). Between the trimmed V and J ends, which lost 4 bases and 2 bases, there was a span of 16 bases. From germline, CDR1 is SEHNR and CDR2 FQNEAQ (reference sequence). The length of the CDR3 is 16 residues. CDR3 coding DNA: TGTGCCAGCAGCTCTAGAGGGGCAGGGGACACAGATACGCAGTATTTT. It yields the protein CASSSRGAGDTDTQYF.

This chain uses TRBV19 with TRBJ2-5; 9 bases match TRBD2. J gave up 4 bases and V 4 bases, and 4 bases lay outside the gene matches. The germline V gene encodes CDR1 LNHDA and CDR2 SQIVND (reference sequence). The CDR3 contains 14 residues. The CDR3 nucleotides are TGTGCCAGTAGTAAGGGCGGGGGGGTAGAGACCCAGTACTTC. Protein sequence: CASSKGGGVETQYF.

The chain couples TRBV6-4 to TRBJ1-6, with D unresolved. The CDR3 runs 15 residues. Germline V CDR1 and CDR2: MRHNA, SNTAGT. The ends were cut back, 0 bases at V and 6 bases at J, with 9 bases in the middle. The DNA for the CDR3 is TGTGCCAGCAGTGACTCCGCGGGAAGTAATTCACCCCTCCACTTT. Protein product: CASSDSAGSNSPLHF.

This clone was picked up a small number of times. V and J are TRBV3-1 (or the pseudogene TRBV3-2) and TRBJ2-1; TRBD2 is a possible D gene (6 bases). Germline CDR1 reads LGHDT; CDR2 reads YNNKEL (reference sequence). The germline V and J ends were trimmed by 4 bases and 4 bases, with 14 bases remaining between them. The CDR3 has 15 residues. The CDR3 loop reads CASSPGTGGYNEQFF. In DNA form, the CDR3 reads TGTGCCAGCAGCCCGGGGACTGGGGGTTACAATGAGCAGTTCTTC.

The V and J genes are TRBV7-9 and TRBJ1-5; a possible D gene is TRBD1 (6 bases). The V end was cut by 0 bases, the J end by 3 bases, with 12 bases between. The CDR3 spans 16 residues. Germline-derived CDR1 and CDR2 are SEHNR and FQNEAQ (reference sequence). DNA for the CDR3: TGTGCCAGCAGCTTAGCGGGCAGGGGAAACAATCAGCCCCAGCATTTT. Translated, it gives CASSLAGRGNNQPQHF.

This chain joins TRBV4-1 and TRBJ1-1; 9 bases line up with TRBD1. The CDR3 spans 15 residues. Germline CDR1 MGHRA, CDR2 YSYEKL. J lost 3 bases, V lost 4 bases, and 6 bases had no gene match. CDR3 sequence (DNA): TGCGCCAGCAGCCTCACAGGGGGCGGTTACACTGAAGCTTTCTTT. This sequence encodes CASSLTGGGYTEAFF.

The chain recombines TRBV6-1 with TRBJ1-2, with 9 nucleotides matching TRBD1. This CDR3 has 15 residues. Germline loops: CDR1 MNHNS, CDR2 SASEGT. Trimming took 2 bases from V and 2 from J; bases not matched to a gene: 3. The chain's CDR3 is CASSERTGGNYGYTF. The CDR3 region has the DNA TGTGCCAGCAGTGAAAGAACAGGGGGCAACTATGGCTACACCTTC.

The chain employs TRBV7-3 and TRBJ2-1; 12 bases map to TRBD2. Looked up from germline, CDR1 is SGHTA and CDR2 is FQGTGA. The CDR3 has 18 residues. Trimming took 2 bases from V and 2 from J; bases not matched to a gene: 7. The CDR3 DNA reads as TGTGCCAGCAGCTTATCTTCTAGCGGGGGGGCCCCCTACAATGAGCAGTTCTTC. Translated: CASSLSSSGGAPYNEQFF.

The chain recombines TRBV3-1 (or the pseudogene TRBV3-2) with TRBJ1-2; 8 bases match TRBD1. CDR1 is LGHDT, CDR2 YNNKEL, per germline (reference sequence). The ends lost 3 bases at V and 3 bases at J; junction bases unmatched: 6. This CDR3 contains 15 residues. The chain's CDR3 is CASSHTGTGHYGYTF. For the CDR3, the DNA is TGTGCCAGCAGCCACACCGGGACAGGCCACTATGGCTACACCTTC.

The chain recombines TRBV5-1 with TRBJ1-1; D not resolved. This CDR3 has 14 residues. CDR1 SGHRS and CDR2 YFSETQ come from the germline V gene. Trimming took off 0 bases at V and 4 bases at J, with 10 bases between the two ends. The CDR3 is CASSLVSASTEAFF. DNA of the CDR3: TGCGCCAGCAGCTTGGTGAGTGCGAGCACTGAAGCTTTCTTT. Variable domain in full (rest from reference TRBV5-1 and TRBJ1-1): KAGVTQTPRYLIKTRGQQVTLSCSPISGHRSVSWYQQTPGQGLQFLFEYFSETQRNKGNFPGRFSGRQFSNSRSEMNVSTLELGDSALYLCASSLVSASTEAFFGQGTRLTVV.

The chain is built from TRBV3-1 (or the pseudogene TRBV3-2) and TRBJ1-2; a possible D gene is TRBD1 (6 bases). This CDR3 spans 14 amino acids. With 3 bases removed from V and 6 bases from J, the gap between germline ends came to 14 bases. The germline V gene has CDR1 LGHDT and CDR2 YNNKEL (reference sequence). The CDR3 is CASSHPGTTNGYTF. In nucleotides, the CDR3 is TGTGCCAGCAGCCACCCCGGGACAACAAATGGCTACACCTTC.

CDR3 protein: CASSLGGGGPTTDTQYF. The CDR3 bases are TGTGCCAGCAGCTTAGGAGGCGGGGGGCCAACCACAGATACGCAGTATTTT. The chain combines TRBV7-2 with TRBJ2-3, with TRBD2 matching over 8 bases. Germline assignment: CDR1 SGHTA and CDR2 FQGNSA. This CDR3 contains 17 residues. J gave up 2 bases and V 1 base, and 8 bases lay outside the gene matches.

This chain connects TRBV30 to TRBJ2-1; 10 nucleotides line up with TRBD2. This CDR3 is 17 amino acids long. CDR1 is GTSNPN and CDR2 is SVGIG in the germline V gene (reference sequence). The V gene end was trimmed by 3 bases and the J gene end by 0 bases; junction bases not matched to a gene: 8. CDR3 sequence reads: CAWSMLAGESSYNEQFF. The CDR3 nucleotides are TGTGCCTGGAGCATGCTAGCGGGGGAAAGCTCCTACAATGAGCAGTTCTTC.

The V and J genes are TRBV5-6 and TRBJ1-1; 7 bases align to TRBD1. V was clipped by 3 bases and J by 5 bases; unmatched bases: 10. CDR3 length equals 15 residues. CDR1 and CDR2 (germline): SGHDT, YYEEEE. CDR3 in amino acids: CASSSTRQGETEAFF. In DNA, the CDR3 is TGTGCCAGCAGCTCGACCAGACAGGGAGAGACTGAAGCTTTCTTT.

V and J are TRBV5-8 and TRBJ2-3; 9 bases match TRBD2. The V and J ends lost 4 bases and 0 bases, in that order; junction bases with no gene match: 6. CDR1 is SGHTS, CDR2 YDEGEE, per germline. This CDR3 spans 16 amino acids. CDR3 protein: CASSRLAGPSTDTQYF. CDR3 DNA: TGTGCCAGCAGCCGGCTAGCGGGGCCTAGCACAGATACGCAGTATTTT.

The chain has TRBV18 and TRBJ1-4; 8 bases agree with TRBD1. From germline, CDR1 is KGHSH and CDR2 LQKENI. The V and J ends lost 4 bases and 7 bases, in that order; junction bases with no gene match: 23. The CDR3 loop spans 20 amino acids. CDR3 sequence: CASSQKDRGGSPFISEKLFF. CDR3 nucleotides: TGTGCCAGCTCACAGAAAGACAGGGGCGGGTCGCCCTTCATAAGTGAAAAACTGTTTTTT.

This chain links TRBV27 with TRBJ2-3; TRBD2 matches at 11 bases. With V trimmed by 5 bases and J by 3 bases, 13 bases remained unmatched. CDR3 length: 18 amino acids. The germline gives CDR1 MNHEY, CDR2 SMNVEV (reference sequence). CDR3 sequence reads: CASSLLGLAGGKTDTQYF. In nucleotides, the CDR3 is TGTGCCAGCAGTCTCCTCGGTCTAGCGGGGGGCAAGACAGATACGCAGTATTTT.

The CDR3 is CSVESVTAFSYNEQFF. In nucleotides, the CDR3 is TGCAGCGTTGAATCCGTGACAGCTTTCTCCTACAATGAGCAGTTCTTC. The gene calls are TRBV29-1 and TRBJ2-1; weak D call: TRBD1 (5 bases). V was trimmed by 2 bases and J by 0 bases, leaving 14 bases between them. This CDR3 comprises 16 residues. Germline CDR1 SQVTM, CDR2 ANQGSEA.

This clone has a handful of counts. The chain carries TRBV10-2 and TRBJ1-1; no definite D call. Germline CDR1 reads WSHSY; CDR2 reads SAAADI. There are 13 residues in the CDR3. The V and J ends lost 2 bases and 4 bases respectively, with 8 bases between them. This chain's CDR3 is CASSENTGTEAFF. The CDR3 DNA reads TGCGCCAGCAGTGAGAATACGGGCACTGAAGCTTTCTTT.

This chain uses TRBV7-2 with TRBJ1-1, with a possible D match to TRBD1 (6 bases). V was cut by 5 bases and J by 3 bases, with 19 bases left in between. The CDR3 is made up of 16 amino acids. Germline values: CDR1 SGHTA, CDR2 FQGNSA. CDR3 sequence reads: CASSPESTGLYTEAFF. The CDR3 bases are TGTGCCAGCAGCCCAGAATCCACAGGGCTGTACACTGAAGCTTTCTTT.

V usage is TRBV11-2 and J usage is TRBJ2-7; 7 nucleotides align to TRBD1. CDR1 SGHAT and CDR2 FQNNGV come from the germline V gene. Losses at the gene ends were 4 bases for V and 7 bases for J; bases not matched to a gene: 22. The length of the CDR3 is 18 residues. CDR3 nucleotides: TGTGCCAGCAGCTCCGGGACAGTCCTCACCTACGAGCTGGTGGAGCAGTACTTC. Its translation is CASSSGTVLTYELVEQYF.

The chain has TRBV28 and TRBJ1-4; TRBD1 aligns across 8 bases. Germline CDR1 reads MDHEN; CDR2 reads SYDVKM. V shed 6 bases and J 6 bases; nucleotides not matched to a gene: 9. This CDR3 has 15 amino acids. CDR3 in DNA: TGTGCCAGCAGGGAATGGACAGGGTTGTATGAAAAACTGTTTTTT. Translating gives CASREWTGLYEKLFF.